What follows describes a single T cell receptor (beta chain). Its matching antigen is unknown. The sample comes from a study of OX40 agonist ivuxolimab in advanced cancers. Study in general: Ivuxolimab is an agonistic anti-OX40 (CD134) antibody, and patients were treated with it.

No patient had autoimmune disease or received systemic immunosuppression. CDR1 and CDR2 from the germline V gene are PRHDT and FYEKMQ (reference sequence). The V end was cut by 0 bases, the J end by 2 bases, with 16 bases between. The CDR3 runs to 17 residues. Study observations and caveats: Partial responders at 0.1-3.0 mg/kg showed near-lowest clonal expansion. A proportion of nonresponders additionally exhibited low normalized T-cell clonal expansion.

Some clones are missing from TCRdb's copy, which holds only in-frame ones; the method was immunoSEQ multiplex PCR. The sample consists of around 80,000 clones, roughly 92% of them appearing once. The TCR comes from an adult with an advanced solid tumor such as melanoma, head and neck, liver or kidney cancer. The specimen comprised CD4+ or CD8+ T cells sorted from blood, sampled in a trial of the OX40 agonist ivuxolimab. The chain couples TRBV13 to TRBJ1-2, with D maybe TRBD1 (6 bases). The CDR3 spells CASSLGPGGTGNYGYTF. For the CDR3, the DNA is TGTGCCAGCAGCTTAGGTCCCGGGGGAACAGGGAACTATGGCTACACCTTC. Full variable domain (outside the CDR3, taken from reference TRBV13 and TRBJ1-2): AAGVIQSPRHLIKEKRETATLKCYPIPRHDTVYWYQQGPGQDPQFLISFYEKMQSDKGSIPDRFSAQQFSDYHSELNMSSLELGDSALYFCASSLGPGGTGNYGYTFGSGTRLTVV.